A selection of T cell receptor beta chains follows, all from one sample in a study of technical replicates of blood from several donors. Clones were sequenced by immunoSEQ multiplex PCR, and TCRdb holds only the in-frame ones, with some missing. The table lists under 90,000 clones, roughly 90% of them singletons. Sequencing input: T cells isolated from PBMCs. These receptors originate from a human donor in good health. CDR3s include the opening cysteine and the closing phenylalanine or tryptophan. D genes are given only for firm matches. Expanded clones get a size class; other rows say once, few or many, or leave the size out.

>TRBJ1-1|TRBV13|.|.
TGTGCCAGCAGCTTAGTTGGGGGGAGAACTGAAGCTTTCTTT
CASSLVGGRTEAFF
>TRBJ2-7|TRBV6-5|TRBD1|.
TGTGCCAGCACGGACAGGGCCTACGAGCAGTACTTC
CASTDRAYEQYF
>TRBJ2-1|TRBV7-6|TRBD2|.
TGTGCCAGCAGCTTGTCTACTAGCGGGGGGGCTCTTGAGCAGTTCTTC
CASSLSTSGGALEQFF
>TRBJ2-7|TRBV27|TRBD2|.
TGTGCCAGCAGGTTCGGGGGGTCCCACGAGCAGTACTTC
CASRFGGSHEQYF
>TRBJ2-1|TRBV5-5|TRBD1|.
TGTGCCAGCAGCTTGGATGGGACAGGGTCCTACAATGAGCAGTTCTTC
CASSLDGTGSYNEQFF
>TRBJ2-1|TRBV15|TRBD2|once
TGTGCCACCAGCACAAAACCCTCCGGGACTAGCGGGATCGATGAGCAGTTCTTC
CATSTKPSGTSGIDEQFF
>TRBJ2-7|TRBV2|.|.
TGTGCCAGCGGTACAGCCTACGAGCAGTACTTC
CASGTAYEQYF
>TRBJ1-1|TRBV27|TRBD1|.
TGTGCCAGCAGGACAAGACAGGGGGCGAACACTGAAGCTTTCTTT
CASRTRQGANTEAFF
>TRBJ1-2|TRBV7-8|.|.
TGTGCCAGCAGCCCGACAGGCTCTAACTATGGCTACACCTTC
CASSPTGSNYGYTF
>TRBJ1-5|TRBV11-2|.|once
TGTGCCAGCAGCCCAGCGGGGTCCAATCAGCCCCAGCATTTT
CASSPAGSNQPQHF
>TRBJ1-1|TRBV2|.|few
TGTGCCAGCATTTCCGGGACAACTAACACTGAAGCTTTCTTT
CASISGTTNTEAFF
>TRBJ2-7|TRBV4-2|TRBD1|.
TGTGCCAGCAGCCCCACCCCCGGGACAGGACCCTACGAGCAGTACTTC
CASSPTPGTGPYEQYF
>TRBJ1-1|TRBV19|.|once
TGTGCCAGTAGCTCGCAGGGGCACACTGAAGCTTTCTTT
CASSSQGHTEAFF